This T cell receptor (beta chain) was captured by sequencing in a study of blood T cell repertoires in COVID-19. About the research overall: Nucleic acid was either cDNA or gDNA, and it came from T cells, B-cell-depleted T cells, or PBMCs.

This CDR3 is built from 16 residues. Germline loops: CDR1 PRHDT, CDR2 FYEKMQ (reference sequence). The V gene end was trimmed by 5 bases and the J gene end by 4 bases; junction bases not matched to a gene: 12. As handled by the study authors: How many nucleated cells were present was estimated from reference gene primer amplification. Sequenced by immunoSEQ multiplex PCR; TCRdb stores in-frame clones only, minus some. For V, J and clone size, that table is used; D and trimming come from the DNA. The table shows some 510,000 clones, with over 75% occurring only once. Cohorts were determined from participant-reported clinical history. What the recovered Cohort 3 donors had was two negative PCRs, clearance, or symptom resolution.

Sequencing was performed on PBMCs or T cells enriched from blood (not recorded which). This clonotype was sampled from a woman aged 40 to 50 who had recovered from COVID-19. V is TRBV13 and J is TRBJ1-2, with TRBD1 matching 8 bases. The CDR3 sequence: CASSARTTGAVYGYTF. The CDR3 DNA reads TGTGCCAGCAGCGCCCGAACGACAGGGGCGGTCTATGGCTACACCTTC.